The 21 T cell receptor beta chains below all came from one sample that was sequenced in a study of cytomegalovirus exposure and HLA in healthy donors. A multiplex PCR was run with 60 Vbeta primers and 13 Jbeta primers. TCRdb keeps only in-frame clones here, not all; method: immunoSEQ multiplex PCR. The sample includes 95,000 to 150,000 clones, about 8.6% of them seen just once. The sequenced material came from PBMCs. These receptor sequences come from a woman aged 40 to 50 in good health and CMV-seropositive.

This clone has just a few counts. The gene calls are TRBV9 and TRBJ1-2; a possible D gene is TRBD1 (5 bases). CDR1 and CDR2 (germline): SGDLS, YYNGEE. With 3 bases removed from V and 3 bases from J, the gap between germline ends came to 15 bases. CDR3 length equals 15 residues. CDR3 nucleotide sequence: TGTGCCAGCAGCGGCTACAGACAGAGTTACTATGGCTACACCTTC. Protein: CASSGYRQSYYGYTF.

The table lists this clone with a few counts. Just one base apart from a much larger clone, this may be a read error. Other DNA sequences of this sample code for an identical CDR3. The chain couples TRBV25-1 to TRBJ2-7; no reliable D call. Trimming took 1 base from V and 4 from J, leaving 8 bases between them. Per the germline V gene, CDR1 is MGHDK and CDR2 is SYGVNS. The CDR3 spans 13 residues. For the CDR3, the DNA is TGTGCCAGCAGTGAATCCCCTGTTTACGAGCAGTACTTC. This sequence encodes CASSESPVYEQYF.

The V call is TRBV28, the J call TRBJ2-7; 9 bases match TRBD1. The V gene's germline CDR1 is MDHEN and CDR2 SYDVKM. J lost 3 bases, V lost 3 bases, and 6 bases had no gene match. The CDR3 is 15 amino acids. The CDR3 here is CASSLSGQGYYEQYF. CDR3 in DNA: TGTGCCAGCAGTTTGTCTGGACAGGGGTACTACGAGCAGTACTTC.

The chain joins TRBV5-4 to TRBJ2-1; D is unresolved. The V and J ends lost 4 bases and 9 bases respectively, with 14 bases between them. The CDR3 spans 13 residues. From germline, CDR1 is SGHNT and CDR2 YYREEE (reference sequence). For the CDR3, the DNA is TGTGCCAGCAGCCTGACACGGTCTATTGAGCAGTTCTTC. This encodes CASSLTRSIEQFF.

This clone has more than one count but fewer than ten. This rearrangement joins TRBV7-3 to TRBJ2-2, with a weak D call TRBD1 (6 bases). The CDR3 length is 15 residues. V lost 5 bases and J lost 3, with 13 bases in between. CDR1 SGHTA and CDR2 FQGTGA come from the germline V gene. In DNA, the CDR3 is TGTGCCAGCAGCCGTAACAGGGTAGACACCGGGGAGCTGTTTTTT. Its protein product is CASSRNRVDTGELFF.

The J gene is TRBJ1-1, the V gene TRBV28; possible D gene TRBD1, 6 bases. Germline CDR1 is MDHEN and CDR2 is SYDVKM. V dropped 1 base and J dropped 8 bases, with 14 bases sitting between them. CDR3 length: 14 residues. CDR3 DNA sequence: TGTGCCAGCAGTTTATTGCGGGGGCTGGGCGAAGCTTTCTTT. This translates into CASSLLRGLGEAFF.

This clone was counted only a few times. J is TRBJ1-2 and V is TRBV5-1, with 11 bases that match TRBD1. This CDR3 is 15 amino acids long. V dropped 0 bases and J dropped 3; count of bases not matched to a gene: 1. Germline V gene lookup returns CDR1 SGHRS and CDR2 YFSETQ. Written as DNA, the CDR3 is TGCGCCAGCAGCTTGGGGGACAGGGGGGACTATGGCTACACCTTC. The encoded protein is CASSLGDRGDYGYTF.

This clone occurred a few times. This rearrangement joins TRBV6-6 to TRBJ2-3, with D perhaps TRBD2 (5 bases). There are 12 residues in the CDR3. Deletions cut 4 bases from V and 4 bases from J, with 6 bases between. The germline CDR1 and CDR2 sequences are MNHNY and SVGAGI (reference sequence). The CDR3 region is CASSSRADTQYF. CDR3 DNA: TGTGCCAGCAGTTCGAGGGCAGATACGCAGTATTTT.

The rearrangement uses TRBV2 and TRBJ2-6; 8 positions match TRBD1. Per germline, CDR1 SNHLY and CDR2 FYNNEI. This CDR3 is 16 amino acids long. Trimming took 5 bases from V and 3 from J; bases not matched to a gene: 6. The CDR3 DNA is TGTGCCAGCAGTACCCAGGGGGCGGTTGGGGCCAACGTCCTGACTTTC. Its translation: CASSTQGAVGANVLTF.

This clone appeared a few times. This chain uses TRBV7-9 with TRBJ2-1; 12 positions match TRBD2. Germline V gives CDR1 SEHNR, CDR2 FQNEAQ (reference sequence). V gave up 5 bases and J gave up 5 bases; unmatched junction bases: 10. The CDR3 has 17 amino acids. CDR3 sequence: CASSRAPGLAGNNEQFF. In DNA, the CDR3 is TGTGCCAGCAGCCGAGCCCCGGGACTAGCGGGTAACAATGAGCAGTTCTTC. Together with reference TRBV7-9 and TRBJ2-1, the CDR3 gives the full variable domain: DTGVSQNPRHKITKRGQNVTFRCDPISEHNRLYWYRQTLGQGPEFLTYFQNEAQLEKSRLLSDRFSAERPKGSFSTLEIQRTEQGDSAMYLCASSRAPGLAGNNEQFFGPGTRLTVL.

This clone was found a few times. V and J are TRBV5-1 and TRBJ1-2, with TRBD1 identical over 8 bases. V lost 4 bases and J lost 0; bases outside the gene matches: 5. CDR3 length: 15 amino acids. Germline V gene sequence: CDR1 SGHRS, CDR2 YFSETQ. Here the CDR3 DNA reads TGCGCCAGCAGCACCGGACAGGGCGCTAACTATGGCTACACCTTC. It codes for CASSTGQGANYGYTF.

The chain carries TRBV11-3 and TRBJ1-1, with 7 bases matching TRBD1. Trimming removed 0 bases from V and 5 bases from J; junction bases left unmatched: 6. The CDR3 spans 15 residues. In germline, CDR1 is SGHNT, CDR2 YENEEA. The CDR3 is CASSLDGDRATEAFF. The CDR3 DNA follows: TGTGCCAGCAGCTTAGACGGCGACAGGGCAACTGAAGCTTTCTTT. Full variable domain (rest looked up from reference TRBV11-3 and TRBJ1-1): EAGVVQSPRYKIIEKKQPVAFWCNPISGHNTLYWYLQNLGQGPELLIRYENEEAVDDSQLPKDRFSAERLKGVDSTLKIQPAELGDSAVYLCASSLDGDRATEAFFGQGTRLTVV.

In its sample, this clone was seen a few times. The chain joins TRBV18 to TRBJ1-1; TRBD1 might be the D (5 bases). The germline V gene has CDR1 KGHSH and CDR2 LQKENI. The CDR3 has 15 residues. Trimming shortened V by 5 bases and J by 0 bases, and 13 bases separated the two germline ends. As DNA, the CDR3 is TGTGCCAGCTCAAAAAGGGAGGGGATGAACACTGAAGCTTTCTTT. It is translated as CASSKREGMNTEAFF.

This clone was found a few times. CDR3 loop: CASSETGGYNSPLHF. The CDR3 DNA reads as TGTGCCAGCAGCGAGACAGGGGGTTATAATTCACCCCTCCACTTT. V usage is TRBV7-3 and J usage is TRBJ1-6, with 9 bases aligning to TRBD1. V trimming: 5 bases; J trimming: 4 bases; junction bases outside the gene matches: 3. Germline V gives CDR1 SGHTA, CDR2 FQGTGA. This CDR3 spans 15 amino acids.

This clone appeared a few times. J is TRBJ2-1 and V is TRBV7-3, with D maybe TRBD2 (7 bases). The CDR3 is 14 amino acids. Germline CDR1 reads SGHTA; CDR2 reads FQGTGA. Trimming took off 7 bases at V and 7 bases at J, with 17 bases between the two ends. CDR3 in DNA: TGTGCCAGCACCCCGGGGGGCAGGGAGAATGAGCAGTTCTTC. Residues: CASTPGGRENEQFF.

This rearrangement joins TRBV10-1 to TRBJ2-2; the match to TRBD1 covers 9 bases. This CDR3 has 14 amino acids. From germline, CDR1 is WNHNN and CDR2 SYGVQD (reference sequence). The J segment lost 10 bases and the V segment lost 6 bases, leaving 9 bases of the junction unmatched. The CDR3 bases are TGCGCCAGCAGCCCCGGGACAGGGAAAGAGGAGCTGTTTTTT. Translating it yields CASSPGTGKEELFF.

The chain couples TRBV5-1 to TRBJ1-1, with 7 bases aligning to TRBD1. Losses at the gene ends were 1 base for V and 3 bases for J; bases not matched to a gene: 6. CDR3 size: 15 residues. Germline CDR1 reads SGHRS; CDR2 reads YFSETQ. The CDR3, as DNA: TGCGCCAGCAGCTTGCAGGGGGATTGGTACACTGAAGCTTTCTTT. This gives the protein CASSLQGDWYTEAFF. Full variable domain (rest looked up from reference TRBV5-1 and TRBJ1-1): KAGVTQTPRYLIKTRGQQVTLSCSPISGHRSVSWYQQTPGQGLQFLFEYFSETQRNKGNFPGRFSGRQFSNSRSEMNVSTLELGDSALYLCASSLQGDWYTEAFFGQGTRLTVV.

This clone was picked up a small number of times. CDR3 loop: CASSTGQGTTEAFF. The CDR3 coding sequence is TGTGCCAGCAGCACTGGACAGGGGACCACTGAAGCTTTCTTT. The chain is built from TRBV7-9 and TRBJ1-1; 9 positions match TRBD1. Germline V gene sequence: CDR1 SEHNR, CDR2 FQNEAQ (reference sequence). V lost 5 bases and J lost 4; bases outside the gene matches: 5. The CDR3 runs 14 residues.

This clone was observed a few times. The V call is TRBV19, the J call TRBJ1-5, with 9 bases that match TRBD1. The germline V gene has CDR1 LNHDA and CDR2 SQIVND (reference sequence). There are 14 residues in the CDR3. CDR3 nucleotides: TGTGGCGCCTCGGACAGGGGTGGGAATCAGCCCCAGCATTTT. Protein sequence: CGASDRGGNQPQHF.

The chain has TRBV7-6 and TRBJ1-1; D gene unclear. V gave up 1 base and J gave up 5 bases, with 11 bases separating them. Germline assignment: CDR1 SGHVS and CDR2 FNYEAQ. The CDR3 extends over 14 amino acids. Written as DNA, the CDR3 is TGTGCCAGCAGCTTAGAAGGAAGGGAGACTGAAGCTTTCTTT. Amino acids: CASSLEGRETEAFF. Full variable domain (remainder filled in from reference TRBV7-6 and TRBJ1-1): GAGVSQSPRYKVTKRGQDVALRCDPISGHVSLYWYRQALGQGPEFLTYFNYEAQQDKSGLPNDRFSAERPEGSISTLTIQRTEQRDSAMYRCASSLEGRETEAFFGQGTRLTVV.

V and J are TRBV6-6 and TRBJ2-7, with 8 positions matching TRBD1. The CDR3 is made up of 13 amino acids. The ends lost 2 bases at V and 7 bases at J; junction bases unmatched: 4. Per germline, CDR1 MNHNY and CDR2 SVGAGI (reference sequence). CDR3 amino acids: CASSYGQGWEQYF. The DNA of the CDR3 is TGTGCCAGCAGTTACGGACAGGGTTGGGAGCAGTACTTC.